A single sample is the source of the 9 T cell receptor beta chains below, sequenced in a study of T cell responses to AZD1222 COVID-19 vaccine. Method: immunoSEQ multiplex PCR; TCRdb's copy keeps in-frame clones and lacks some. Here the sample spans approximately 150,000 clones, nearly 95% being singletons. The input for sequencing was peripheral blood, taken on day 0 of AZD1222 vaccination. All receptors come from an adult in good health.

The chain has TRBV9 and TRBJ2-3; unclear D gene. V lost 6 bases and J lost 2, with 13 bases in between. Germline V CDR1 and CDR2: SGDLS, YYNGEE. The CDR3 totals 14 residues. As DNA, the CDR3 is TGTGCCAGCACCAAAGATGGGTTCACAGATACGCAGTATTTT. Protein sequence: CASTKDGFTDTQYF.

This chain connects TRBV27 to TRBJ1-5; 7 bases align to TRBD1. The germline V gene has CDR1 MNHEY and CDR2 SMNVEV (reference sequence). The J segment lost 7 bases and the V segment lost 6 bases, leaving 12 bases of the junction unmatched. The CDR3 runs 15 residues. The CDR3 DNA reads as TGTGCCAGCAGGATACAGGGGACTCCACTCCAGCCCCAGCATTTT. Protein sequence: CASRIQGTPLQPQHF.

The genes are TRBV6-2 or TRBV6-3 and TRBJ1-2; D call uncertain. Trimming took 2 bases from V and 5 from J, leaving 15 bases between them. The CDR3 spans 15 residues. Germline V CDR1 and CDR2: MNHEY, SVGEGT. The CDR3 sequence: CASSYTQTVAYGYTF. CDR3 bases: TGTGCCAGCAGTTACACGCAGACTGTTGCTTATGGCTACACCTTC.

This clone was detected only once. This chain joins TRBV19 and TRBJ1-1; 7 bases fit TRBD1. Trimming at V came to 0 bases and at J to 2 bases, leaving 18 bases not matched to a gene. Germline assignment: CDR1 LNHDA and CDR2 SQIVND (reference sequence). The CDR3 loop spans 20 amino acids. The CDR3 DNA sequence: TGTGCCAGTAGTATAGAAGAAAAGACAGGGCAAGATTTTCCAAACACTGAAGCTTTCTTT. This gives the protein CASSIEEKTGQDFPNTEAFF.

The V gene is TRBV3-1 (or the pseudogene TRBV3-2), the J gene TRBJ2-1; 7 bases map to TRBD1. Trimming removed 4 bases from V and 14 bases from J; junction bases left unmatched: 11. Germline loops: CDR1 LGHDT, CDR2 YNNKEL (reference sequence). There are 13 residues in the CDR3. This CDR3 is CASSPPQDREKFF. CDR3 DNA sequence: TGTGCCAGCAGCCCACCTCAAGACAGGGAAAAGTTCTTC.

V and J are TRBV4-3 and TRBJ1-2; 10 bases are shared with TRBD1. Germline CDR1 is LGHNA and CDR2 is YSLEER. The CDR3 contains 14 residues. V was clipped by 4 bases and J by 8 bases; unmatched bases: 7. The CDR3, as DNA: TGCGCCAGCAGCCCTGGACAGGGGGAAGGCGGCTACACCTTC. Translation gives CASSPGQGEGGYTF.

This chain connects TRBV11-2 to TRBJ2-1, with 7 bases lining up with TRBD1. Looked up from germline, CDR1 is SGHAT and CDR2 is FQNNGV. Trimming at V came to 1 base and at J to 6 bases, leaving 6 bases not matched to a gene. This CDR3 comprises 15 residues. DNA for the CDR3: TGTGCCAGCAGCTTAGCCCCCAACAGGGGCAATGAGCAGTTCTTC. Amino acid sequence: CASSLAPNRGNEQFF.

This clone was seen just once. The CDR3 DNA sequence: TGTGCCAGCAGTTCCCCAGGGTGGGGCACTGAAGCTTTCTTT. It translates to CASSSPGWGTEAFF. The chain combines TRBV27 with TRBJ1-1, with D possibly TRBD1 on 5 matching bases. Germline-derived CDR1 and CDR2 are MNHEY and SMNVEV (reference sequence). This CDR3 is 14 amino acids long. Deletions cut 4 bases from V and 4 bases from J, with 13 bases between.

V usage is TRBV7-9 and J usage is TRBJ1-5; tentative D call: TRBD1 (6 bases). Germline V CDR1 and CDR2: SEHNR, FQNEAQ (reference sequence). CDR3 length equals 14 residues. Trimming stripped 2 bases from V and 7 bases from J, with 12 bases between. The CDR3 sequence: CASSLFVGGQPQHF. DNA for the CDR3: TGTGCCAGCAGCTTATTTGTGGGGGGCCAGCCCCAGCATTTT.